Presented here are 23 T cell receptor beta chains from one specimen sequenced in a study of blood T cell repertoires in COVID-19. Clones were sequenced by immunoSEQ multiplex PCR, and TCRdb holds only the in-frame ones, with some missing. Among about 70,000 clones listed, over 70% were seen once. Sequenced: peripheral blood. Every receptor here comes from a man between 65 and 85 years old who had recovered from COVID-19.

In this sample, this clone turned up a few times. The CDR3: CASSLQVRGPNTGELFF. DNA for the CDR3: TGTGCCAGCAGCTTACAGGTCAGAGGGCCGAACACCGGGGAGCTGTTTTTT. V usage is TRBV7-9 and J usage is TRBJ2-2, with D possibly TRBD2 on 5 matching bases. V lost 2 bases and J lost 0, with 13 bases in between. The length of the CDR3 is 17 residues. Looked up from germline, CDR1 is SEHNR and CDR2 is FQNEAQ (reference sequence). Together with reference TRBV7-9 and TRBJ2-2, the CDR3 gives the full variable domain: DTGVSQNPRHKITKRGQNVTFRCDPISEHNRLYWYRQTLGQGPEFLTYFQNEAQLEKSRLLSDRFSAERPKGSFSTLEIQRTEQGDSAMYLCASSLQVRGPNTGELFFGEGSRLTVL.

The V gene is TRBV5-8, the J gene TRBJ2-7; D remains ambiguous. The CDR3 is made up of 17 amino acids. The V gene's germline CDR1 is SGHTS and CDR2 YDEGEE. Trimming cost V 0 bases and J 0 bases, with 16 bases left between them. The DNA of the CDR3 is TGTGCCAGCAGCTTGGCCGTCCGAACTCCATACTCCTACGAGCAGTACTTC. It translates to CASSLAVRTPYSYEQYF. The full variable domain, with the rest looked up from reference TRBV5-8 and TRBJ2-7, is EAGVTQSPTHLIKTRGQQATLRCSPISGHTSVYWYQQALGLGLQFLLWYDEGEERNRGNFPPRFSGRQFPNYSSELNVNALELEDSALYLCASSLAVRTPYSYEQYFGPGTRLTVT.

V is TRBV27 and J is TRBJ1-5, with 7 positions matching TRBD1. The V gene's germline CDR1 is MNHEY and CDR2 SMNVEV (reference sequence). V lost 1 base, J lost 5 bases, and 14 bases stayed unmatched. The CDR3 contains 18 residues. The chain's CDR3 is CASSLFSSGTAGDQPQHF. The CDR3 DNA is TGTGCCAGCAGTTTATTCTCCTCCGGGACAGCGGGCGATCAGCCCCAGCATTTT.

This clone was seen at least ten times. The chain employs TRBV4-3 and TRBJ1-6; D gene uncertain. V lost 4 bases, J lost 9 bases, and 10 bases lay in between. CDR1 is LGHNA and CDR2 is YSLEER in the germline V gene. The CDR3 extends over 13 amino acids. The CDR3 nucleotides are TGCGCCAGCAGCCGATCCAGAAGTTCACCCCTCCACTTT. Translation: CASSRSRSSPLHF.

The chain carries TRBV18 and TRBJ1-4; D is ambiguous. Trimming took off 1 base at V and 0 bases at J, with 9 bases between the two ends. Germline CDR1 and CDR2: KGHSH and LQKENI. The CDR3 has 16 residues. The CDR3 region is CASSPLVTATNEKLFF. The CDR3 DNA follows: TGTGCCAGCTCACCACTGGTCACAGCAACTAATGAAAAACTGTTTTTT.

This clone has just one count. The CDR3 DNA follows: TGTGCCAGCACCCCCCGAGGAGAATATGGCTACACCTTC. Its protein is CASTPRGEYGYTF. This rearrangement joins TRBV6-5 to TRBJ1-2; no clear D. V gave up 7 bases and J gave up 5 bases, with 14 bases separating them. The CDR3 covers 13 residues. Per the germline V gene, CDR1 is MNHEY and CDR2 is SVGAGI.

The chain combines TRBV18 with TRBJ2-6, with a possible D match to TRBD2 (6 bases). Looked up from germline, CDR1 is KGHSH and CDR2 is LQKENI. The V end was cut by 2 bases, the J end by 4 bases, with 6 bases between. There are 14 residues in the CDR3. CDR3 coding DNA: TGTGCCAGCTCACCAGGAGGGGGGGCCAACGTCCTGACTTTC. As protein: CASSPGGGANVLTF.

The rearrangement links TRBV6-5 to TRBJ2-6, with no clear D. The V gene lost 2 bases and the J gene lost 1 base, with 6 bases spanning the gap. Looked up from germline, CDR1 is MNHEY and CDR2 is SVGAGI. The CDR3 loop spans 15 amino acids. CDR3 amino acids: CASSYPSSGANVLTF. The CDR3 DNA follows: TGTGCCAGCAGTTACCCCTCTTCTGGGGCCAACGTCCTGACTTTC.

This rearrangement joins TRBV5-1 to TRBJ2-7; 9 bases map to TRBD2. The CDR3 is 16 amino acids. V lost 0 bases and J lost 2; bases outside the gene matches: 6. Germline V gene data show CDR1 as SGHRS and CDR2 as YFSETQ. The CDR3 region has the DNA TGCGCCAGCAGCTTGGGGGAGCGGGGGGTTCCCTACGAGCAGTACTTC. Translated: CASSLGERGVPYEQYF.

This rearrangement joins TRBV10-3 to TRBJ2-3; 13 positions agree with TRBD2. This CDR3 is 19 amino acids long. Germline loops: CDR1 ENHRY, CDR2 SYGVKD. J was trimmed by 5 bases and V by 3 bases; bases with no gene match: 14. The CDR3 loop is CAISDSRLAGGRGGDTQYF. DNA for the CDR3: TGTGCCATCAGTGACTCAAGACTAGCGGGAGGTCGGGGGGGAGATACGCAGTATTTT.

This clone was recorded a few times. The rearrangement links TRBV24-1 to TRBJ2-1, with 11 bases aligning to TRBD1. From germline, CDR1 is KGHDR and CDR2 SFDVKD. This CDR3 region has 15 residues. V gave up 5 bases and J gave up 3 bases; unmatched junction bases: 2. CDR3 region: CATSGDRGNYNEQFF. The CDR3 DNA reads TGTGCCACCAGTGGGGACAGGGGGAACTACAATGAGCAGTTCTTC.

This clone has more than one count but fewer than ten. The V call is TRBV15, the J call TRBJ2-3; 9 nucleotides line up with TRBD2. The trim removed 0 bases at V and 3 bases at J, leaving 4 bases unmatched. The CDR3 is 16 residues long. Germline-derived CDR1 and CDR2 are LNHNV and YYDKDF (reference sequence). The CDR3 protein is CATSRDGLAKTDTQYF. The CDR3 DNA reads TGTGCCACCAGCAGAGATGGACTAGCGAAGACAGATACGCAGTATTTT. The full variable domain, in which reference TRBV15 and TRBJ2-3 provide the parts outside the CDR3, is DAMVIQNPRYQVTQFGKPVTLSCSQTLNHNVMYWYQQKSSQAPKLLFHYYDKDFNNEADTPDNFQSRRPNTSFCFLDIRSPGLGDTAMYLCATSRDGLAKTDTQYFGPGTRLTVL.

The rearrangement uses TRBV5-1 and TRBJ2-2; maybe TRBD1 (6 bases). The CDR3 consists of 16 residues. The V gene's germline CDR1 is SGHRS and CDR2 YFSETQ. Between the trimmed V and J ends, which lost 4 bases and 1 base, there was a span of 14 bases. This CDR3 reads CASSLWTARNTGELFF. The CDR3 DNA is TGCGCCAGCAGCCTCTGGACAGCGCGGAACACCGGGGAGCTGTTTTTT.

The V call is TRBV2, the J call TRBJ2-7, with 13 bases identical to TRBD2. The germline V gene has CDR1 SNHLY and CDR2 FYNNEI. Unmatched junction bases numbered 5, after V lost 6 bases and J lost 3 bases. CDR3 size: 15 residues. The CDR3 loop is CASSPRTSGSYEQYF. CDR3 nucleotide sequence: TGTGCCAGCAGCCCCCGGACTAGCGGGAGCTACGAGCAGTACTTC.

The CDR3 DNA reads TGTGCCAGCCTTTCACTAGCGGGAGGGCATTCCTACAATGAGCAGTTCTTC. Protein: CASLSLAGGHSYNEQFF. The chain carries TRBV3-1 (or the pseudogene TRBV3-2) and TRBJ2-1, with TRBD2 matching over 13 bases. Germline V CDR1 and CDR2: LGHDT, YNNKEL (reference sequence). This CDR3 is built from 17 residues. V trimming: 8 bases; J trimming: 1 base; junction bases outside the gene matches: 8.

The chain is built from TRBV6-2 or TRBV6-3 and TRBJ2-7; TRBD1 matches 10 bases. The germline CDR1 and CDR2 sequences are MNHEY and SVGEGT. CDR3 length equals 14 residues. The V segment lost 8 bases and the J segment 5 bases; nucleotides outside the gene matches: 9. This CDR3 is CASGPTGGYDEQYF. The CDR3 DNA follows: TGTGCCAGCGGCCCGACAGGGGGCTATGACGAGCAGTACTTC.

A few counts support this clone. The gene calls are TRBV7-2 and TRBJ1-2; D is unclear. This CDR3 has 15 residues. The V end lost 5 bases, the J end lost 0 bases, and 13 bases lay between the germline ends. Germline CDR1 SGHTA, CDR2 FQGNSA. The CDR3 protein is CASSPPGGSNYGYTF. As DNA, the CDR3 is TGTGCCAGCAGCCCCCCGGGAGGATCTAACTATGGCTACACCTTC.

V gene TRBV27 combines with J gene TRBJ1-1, with no clear D. There are 14 residues in the CDR3. The V gene lost 5 bases and the J gene lost 5 bases, with 15 bases spanning the gap. Germline CDR1 is MNHEY and CDR2 is SMNVEV (reference sequence). The CDR3 is CASSPARGWTEAFF. In DNA, the CDR3 is TGTGCCAGCAGTCCAGCTCGGGGATGGACTGAAGCTTTCTTT.

The V call is TRBV5-4, the J call TRBJ1-3; TRBD1 is a possible D gene (5 bases). With 0 bases removed from V and 4 bases from J, the gap between germline ends came to 14 bases. CDR1 and CDR2 from the germline V gene are SGHNT and YYREEE (reference sequence). The CDR3 covers 16 residues. DNA for the CDR3: TGTGCCAGCAGCTTGGACGGTTGGGGCCTCGGAAACACCATATATTTT. Translating it yields CASSLDGWGLGNTIYF.

This clone occurred once. V usage is TRBV5-1 and J usage is TRBJ2-5; 9 nucleotides align to TRBD1. After removal of 4 bases from V and 3 bases from J, the junction contained 10 bases not matched to a gene. This CDR3 comprises 16 residues. From germline, CDR1 is SGHRS and CDR2 YFSETQ. DNA of the CDR3: TGCGCCAGCAGCGGCACAACGGGACAGGGCAAAGAGACCCAGTACTTC. Its translation: CASSGTTGQGKETQYF.

V usage is TRBV4-2 and J usage is TRBJ1-6; D call uncertain. The germline V gene has CDR1 LGHNA and CDR2 YNFKEQ. CDR3 length equals 14 residues. V was cut by 0 bases and J by 10 bases, with 10 bases left in between. CDR3 residues: CASSQDQEGSPLHF. CDR3 sequence (DNA): TGTGCCAGCAGCCAAGATCAGGAGGGATCACCCCTCCACTTT.

The chain is built from TRBV9 and TRBJ2-3; TRBD2 is a possible D gene (6 bases). The CDR3 totals 14 residues. Germline lookup yields CDR1 SGDLS and CDR2 YYNGEE. V dropped 0 bases and J dropped 2 bases, with 7 bases sitting between them. CDR3 in DNA: TGTGCCAGCAGCGTAGGGAGGGCCACAGATACGCAGTATTTT. It codes for CASSVGRATDTQYF.

The rearrangement uses TRBV7-9 and TRBJ1-4, with 10 nucleotides matching TRBD1. The CDR3 extends over 17 amino acids. From germline, CDR1 is SEHNR and CDR2 FQNEAQ (reference sequence). V lost 3 bases, J lost 6 bases, and 10 bases stayed unmatched. The DNA of the CDR3 is TGTGCCAGCAGCTTGCGACAGGGGGCAGGTTTGGATGAAAAACTGTTTTTT. It encodes CASSLRQGAGLDEKLFF.